The next 20 T cell receptor beta chains were all read from a single sample in a study of T cell responses to AZD1222 COVID-19 vaccine. Profiling relied on immunoSEQ multiplex PCR, and the TCRdb table lists in-frame clones only, not all of them. The table records 150,000 to 180,000 clones, about nine tenths of them present only once. This sample comprised peripheral blood, obtained 28 days after the second AZD1222 dose. The receptors shown here come from an adult who received the AZD1222 COVID-19 vaccine.

V gene TRBV6-2 or TRBV6-3 combines with J gene TRBJ1-5; D is perhaps TRBD1 (5 bases). Germline-derived CDR1 and CDR2 are MNHEY and SVGEGT. The CDR3 consists of 16 residues. Trimming took 2 bases from V and 3 from J, leaving 14 bases between them. The CDR3 bases are TGTGCCAGCAGTTACACCAGGGAAGATTACAATCAGCCCCAGCATTTT. Translation gives CASSYTREDYNQPQHF.

This clone was observed a handful of times. The V gene is TRBV19, the J gene TRBJ1-6; D gene unclear. Germline V lookup: CDR1 LNHDA, CDR2 SQIVND (reference sequence). Trimming took off 9 bases at V and 4 bases at J, with 16 bases between the two ends. This CDR3 contains 15 residues. The CDR3: CASLPTRRYNSPLHF. The CDR3 DNA is TGTGCCAGCCTACCTACCAGGAGGTATAATTCACCCCTCCACTTT.

A remark on this clone: This CDR3 is also generated by other DNA sequences in the sample. The V call is TRBV5-1, the J call TRBJ1-1, with 7 bases identical to TRBD1. The CDR3 runs 14 residues. Germline V gene data show CDR1 as SGHRS and CDR2 as YFSETQ. The junction had 1 base not matched to a gene; V was cut back by 0 bases and J by 2 bases. DNA for the CDR3: TGCGCCAGCAGCTTGGAAGGGGGCAACACTGAAGCTTTCTTT. Protein sequence: CASSLEGGNTEAFF.

This sequence joins TRBV5-6 and TRBJ2-3, with TRBD2 matching 9 bases. The CDR3 loop spans 16 amino acids. The germline V gene has CDR1 SGHDT and CDR2 YYEEEE. Trimming at V came to 0 bases and at J to 2 bases, leaving 4 bases not matched to a gene. CDR3 coding DNA: TGTGCCAGCAGCTTGGGTGCGGGAGGGACCACAGATACGCAGTATTTT. It specifies CASSLGAGGTTDTQYF.

The V call is TRBV30, the J call TRBJ1-4; D is ambiguous. In germline, CDR1 is GTSNPN, CDR2 SVGIG (reference sequence). V lost 3 bases and J 1 base, leaving 9 bases between the germline ends. The CDR3 has 14 residues. CDR3 amino acids: CAWRGRETNEKLFF. The CDR3 nucleotides read TGTGCCTGGAGAGGGAGGGAAACTAATGAAAAACTGTTTTTT.

The V and J genes are TRBV28 and TRBJ1-2; 7 bases are shared with TRBD1. V dropped 6 bases and J dropped 4; count of bases not matched to a gene: 14. The germline CDR1 and CDR2 sequences are MDHEN and SYDVKM. The CDR3 length is 16 residues. The CDR3 nucleotides read TGTGCCAGCAGCCCTTCGACAGGGAGGGTCGGCTATGGCTACACCTTC. The encoded protein is CASSPSTGRVGYGYTF.

The chain couples TRBV7-6 to TRBJ2-2; 10 positions agree with TRBD1. The CDR3 loop spans 15 amino acids. Unmatched junction bases numbered 4, after V lost 5 bases and J lost 4 bases. Germline lookup yields CDR1 SGHVS and CDR2 FNYEAQ. CDR3 amino acids: CASSRGQGVTGELFF. DNA for the CDR3: TGTGCCAGCAGCCGAGGACAGGGGGTCACCGGGGAGCTGTTTTTT.

The rearrangement links TRBV10-3 to TRBJ1-2, with 7 bases that match TRBD1. Germline V gene lookup returns CDR1 ENHRY and CDR2 SYGVKD. Unmatched junction bases numbered 5, after V lost 5 bases and J lost 8 bases. CDR3 length: 12 residues. The CDR3 loop reads CAISRDSDGYTF. The CDR3 DNA is TGTGCCATCAGTAGGGACAGTGACGGCTACACCTTC.

This clone has ten or more counts. This sequence joins TRBV5-1 and TRBJ2-2, with 7 positions matching TRBD1. The germline gives CDR1 SGHRS, CDR2 YFSETQ. This CDR3 comprises 15 residues. Trimming took 3 bases from V and 0 from J; bases not matched to a gene: 2. The CDR3 DNA sequence: TGCGCCAGCAGCTCCGGGACAGCGAACACCGGGGAGCTGTTTTTT. It encodes CASSSGTANTGELFF.

This clone was counted once. The chain has TRBV28 and TRBJ1-5; a weak D match, TRBD1 (5 bases). The CDR3 covers 15 residues. CDR1 and CDR2 (germline): MDHEN, SYDVKM. The V end was cut by 2 bases, the J end by 8 bases, with 16 bases between. The CDR3 DNA reads as TGTGCCAGCAGTTTAAACGGGCAGGGAACAAAGCCCCAGCATTTT. It encodes CASSLNGQGTKPQHF.

The CDR3 DNA reads TGTGCCAGCAGTTTTCGGGACCCCTACGAGCAGTACTTC. Translating gives CASSFRDPYEQYF. The V call is TRBV27, the J call TRBJ2-7, with D perhaps assigned TRBD1 or TRBD2 (5 bases each). The V gene's germline CDR1 is MNHEY and CDR2 SMNVEV (reference sequence). This CDR3 has 13 amino acids. V was trimmed by 3 bases and J by 2 bases, leaving 8 bases between them.

This chain connects TRBV5-1 to TRBJ1-6, with a possible D match to TRBD1 (5 bases). Germline V gives CDR1 SGHRS, CDR2 YFSETQ. The CDR3 is 16 residues long. V shed 5 bases and J shed 6 bases, with 18 bases lying between them. The CDR3 DNA sequence: TGCGCCAGCAGTCCAGGGACCGGAGGGATTAATTCACCCCTCCACTTT. Protein: CASSPGTGGINSPLHF.

V and J are TRBV12-3 or TRBV12-4 and TRBJ1-1; D not resolved. This CDR3 comprises 12 residues. The V gene lost 7 bases and the J gene lost 4 bases, with 10 bases spanning the gap. CDR3 amino acids: CASNPLPTEAFF. CDR3 nucleotide sequence: TGTGCCAGCAACCCCCTCCCCACTGAAGCTTTCTTT.

The V gene is TRBV9, the J gene TRBJ1-2, with a weak D call TRBD1 (5 bases). The CDR3 has 12 residues. The germline V gene has CDR1 SGDLS and CDR2 YYNGEE. Trimming took 5 bases from V and 4 from J, leaving 9 bases between them. CDR3 coding DNA: TGTGCCAGCAGTCGGGACGTCTATGGCTACACCTTC. Translating it yields CASSRDVYGYTF.

This clone has more than one count but fewer than ten. Other DNA sequences in the sample encode the same CDR3. The V and J genes are TRBV5-1 and TRBJ2-7; 9 bases line up with TRBD2. Trimming took 2 bases from V and 0 from J; bases not matched to a gene: 0. The CDR3 sequence is 14 residues long. Germline loops: CDR1 SGHRS, CDR2 YFSETQ. The CDR3: CASSFSGSSYEQYF. For the CDR3, the DNA is TGCGCCAGCAGCTTTAGCGGGAGCTCCTACGAGCAGTACTTC.

The genes are TRBV19 and TRBJ2-5; D is perhaps TRBD2 (5 bases). This CDR3 spans 15 amino acids. CDR1 is LNHDA and CDR2 is SQIVND in the germline V gene (reference sequence). V lost 1 base, J lost 1 base, and 10 bases lay in between. DNA for the CDR3: TGTGCCAGTAGTATAGGACGGGGAACCCAAGAGACCCAGTACTTC. It is translated as CASSIGRGTQETQYF.

This clone was seen a few times. The chain carries TRBV19 and TRBJ1-1; D is unresolved. Germline CDR1 and CDR2: LNHDA and SQIVND (reference sequence). The length of the CDR3 is 13 residues. V lost 10 bases, J lost 1 base, and 13 bases lay in between. The CDR3 loop is CATLVGRNTEAFF. CDR3 DNA sequence: TGTGCCACCTTAGTCGGCAGGAACACTGAAGCTTTCTTT.

The V and J genes are TRBV5-1 and TRBJ2-3; 13 positions agree with TRBD2. Germline V gene lookup returns CDR1 SGHRS and CDR2 YFSETQ. With 1 base clipped from V and 7 bases from J, the junction kept 3 bases outside the gene matches. The CDR3 is 15 residues long. CDR3 nucleotide sequence: TGCGCCAGCAGCTTGTCGGGACTAGCGGGGTATACGCAGTATTTT. Residues: CASSLSGLAGYTQYF.

The V and J genes are TRBV7-2 and TRBJ1-5, with TRBD1 matching over 7 bases. J was trimmed by 9 bases and V by 3 bases; bases with no gene match: 8. The germline CDR1 and CDR2 sequences are SGHTA and FQGNSA. The CDR3 spans 14 residues. The CDR3, as DNA: TGTGCCAGCAGCTTGTACGACAGGGAATGGCCCCAGCATTTT. Protein sequence: CASSLYDREWPQHF.

The chain uses TRBV18 and TRBJ1-2; D is undetermined. Looked up from germline, CDR1 is KGHSH and CDR2 is LQKENI. V was trimmed by 3 bases and J by 2 bases, leaving 10 bases between them. The CDR3 length is 14 residues. CDR3 amino acids: CASSPGQDNYGYTF. The CDR3 coding sequence is TGTGCCAGCTCACCGGGCCAGGACAACTATGGCTACACCTTC.